The clone carrying this T cell receptor (beta chain) has ten or more counts. Its antigen remains unknown. Preparation of the TCRbeta library was carried out with unique molecular identifiers. Each CDR3 protein is one row after TCRdb ran MiXCR on the PCR reads. The data contain a few hundred thousand distinct CDR3 sequences, about 11% of them seen just once; the ten biggest clones take up under 30%. The V gene lost 1 base and the J gene lost 1 base, with 10 bases spanning the gap. This CDR3 is 15 amino acids long. The sample originates from a study of T-cell reconstitution after alpha-beta-depleted transplantation in children. Study outcomes and limitations: Reports say that about two months after transplant, the alpha-beta T cells came out of several hundred graft clones that had expanded.

The rearrangement uses TRBV12-3 or TRBV12-4 and TRBJ1-1; no definite D call. The receptor was isolated from a child in the first two years of life with acute myeloid leukemia, due to receive a stem cell transplant. Sequenced here: PBMCs, sampled before TCRalphabeta/CD19-depleted stem cell transplant. CDR3 nucleotide sequence: TGTGCCAGCAGTTTAGGAAATCTCCGGAACACTGAAGCTTTCTTT. This sequence encodes CASSLGNLRNTEAFF.